Below are 24 T cell receptor beta chains sequenced from a single sample in a study of blood T cell repertoires in COVID-19 (dated by TCRdb to the early 2020s). The library was obtained by the immunoSEQ multiplex PCR assay. TCRdb took over this immuneACCESS table, retaining in-frame rearrangements with V and J assigned. Such tables are incomplete; in checked studies, under half of the missing clones stem from an unresolved V gene, and the remainder is unexplained. Within this sample are tens of thousands of clones, with approximately 89% of them counted one time only. Clones ranked in the top ten supply 4.5% to 5% of the sample. Specimen: peripheral blood. Receptors originate from a woman in her fifties or sixties with active COVID-19.

The chain joins TRBV11-2 to TRBJ2-1, with a possible D match to TRBD2 (5 bases). Germline values: CDR1 SGHAT, CDR2 FQNNGV. Trimming took 7 bases from V and 6 from J, leaving 25 bases between them. The CDR3 has 17 amino acids. CDR3 sequence: CASILKDGLAGPNEQFF. The CDR3 DNA is TGTGCCAGCATCTTGAAAGACGGGCTAGCCGGCCCCAATGAGCAGTTCTTC.

This clone was seen once. This chain links TRBV14 with TRBJ2-1, with D tentatively TRBD2 (6 bases). Germline V gives CDR1 SGHDN, CDR2 FVKESK. CDR3 length: 13 amino acids. Trimming removed 0 bases from V and 10 bases from J, with 10 bases in between. CDR3 region: CASSQELSGEQFF. In nucleotides, the CDR3 is TGTGCCAGCAGCCAAGAGTTGAGCGGGGAGCAGTTCTTC.

This clone has just one count. The V call is TRBV19, the J call TRBJ2-1; 15 nucleotides align to TRBD2. From germline, CDR1 is LNHDA and CDR2 SQIVND (reference sequence). This CDR3 contains 18 residues. The V and J ends lost 3 bases and 6 bases, in that order; junction bases with no gene match: 9. This CDR3 reads CASSMGLAGGPHVNEQFF. In nucleotides, the CDR3 is TGTGCCAGTAGTATGGGACTAGCGGGAGGTCCCCACGTCAATGAGCAGTTCTTC.

V is TRBV20-1 and J is TRBJ1-1; possible D gene TRBD1, 6 bases. The CDR3 covers 11 residues. The ends were cut back, 5 bases at V and 8 bases at J, with 12 bases in the middle. Germline V gene data show CDR1 as DFQATT and CDR2 as SNEGSKA (reference sequence). CDR3: CSAPGHSEAFF. CDR3 coding DNA: TGCAGTGCTCCGGGACATTCAGAAGCTTTCTTT.

J is TRBJ2-5 and V is TRBV19, with TRBD2 identical over 15 bases. The ends lost 3 bases at V and 2 bases at J; junction bases unmatched: 4. Germline lookup yields CDR1 LNHDA and CDR2 SQIVND (reference sequence). The CDR3 is 17 amino acids. This CDR3 reads CASSIRGLAGGQETQYF. Here the CDR3 DNA reads TGTGCCAGTAGTATTCGCGGACTAGCGGGAGGGCAAGAGACCCAGTACTTC.

This clone appeared once. The rearrangement joins TRBV4-2 to TRBJ2-1, with a weak D call TRBD1 (6 bases). The V gene lost 1 base and the J gene lost 8 bases, with 18 bases spanning the gap. The CDR3 is 16 residues long. CDR1 LGHNA and CDR2 YNFKEQ come from the germline V gene. In nucleotides, the CDR3 is TGTGCCAGCAGCCAAGTATTGGCTAGGGGGTATCATGAGCAGTTCTTC. It yields the protein CASSQVLARGYHEQFF.

The rearrangement uses TRBV30 and TRBJ2-2, with 12 bases identical to TRBD2. CDR3 length: 16 amino acids. Germline values: CDR1 GTSNPN, CDR2 SVGIG (reference sequence). V shed 3 bases and J 3 bases; nucleotides not matched to a gene: 5. The chain's CDR3 is CAWRVTSGSDTGELFF. The CDR3 bases are TGTGCCTGGAGGGTGACTAGCGGGAGTGACACCGGGGAGCTGTTTTTT.

This chain connects TRBV10-3 to TRBJ1-6, with 7 bases lining up with TRBD1. V shed 5 bases and J 7 bases; nucleotides not matched to a gene: 5. This CDR3 contains 14 residues. Germline V gives CDR1 ENHRY, CDR2 SYGVKD. CDR3 nucleotide sequence: TGTGCCATCAGTTCAGACAGGGCCAATTCACCCCTCCACTTT. It encodes CAISSDRANSPLHF.

The V call is TRBV9, the J call TRBJ2-1; tentatively, D is TRBD2 (6 bases). This CDR3 has 17 residues. The V end was cut by 3 bases, the J end by 0 bases, with 16 bases between. Germline V lookup: CDR1 SGDLS, CDR2 YYNGEE. The CDR3 region is CASSGPGQRASYNEQFF. In nucleotides, the CDR3 is TGTGCCAGCAGCGGCCCGGGGCAGCGGGCCTCCTACAATGAGCAGTTCTTC.

The CDR3, as DNA: TGTGCCAGCTCCCCTACATCCGGAGGGGAGGCCACTGAAGCTTTCTTT. Its protein is CASSPTSGGEATEAFF. The chain has TRBV18 and TRBJ1-1, with D perhaps TRBD1 (5 bases). V lost 6 bases and J lost 4, with 21 bases in between. The CDR3 runs 16 residues. Germline lookup yields CDR1 KGHSH and CDR2 LQKENI.

The CDR3 nucleotides read TGTGCCTCAGAGCGGGAATCGAACACCGGGGAGCTGTTTTTT. This codes for CASERESNTGELFF. J is TRBJ2-2 and V is TRBV30, with 7 bases matching TRBD2. This CDR3 contains 14 residues. Trimming removed 7 bases from V and 0 bases from J; junction bases left unmatched: 5. From germline, CDR1 is GTSNPN and CDR2 SVGIG (reference sequence).

The chain employs TRBV27 and TRBJ1-5, with D tentatively TRBD1 (5 bases). Germline V gene lookup returns CDR1 MNHEY and CDR2 SMNVEV (reference sequence). The V end was cut by 1 base, the J end by 3 bases, with 13 bases between. The CDR3 sequence is 16 residues long. The CDR3 DNA reads as TGTGCCAGCAGTTTATTACGGGGGGAACTCAATCAGCCCCAGCATTTT. Translating it yields CASSLLRGELNQPQHF.

This sequence joins TRBV7-3 and TRBJ2-5, with D possibly being TRBD2 (5 bases). The CDR3 sequence is 19 residues long. Germline V gives CDR1 SGHTA, CDR2 FQGTGA. Trimming cost V 4 bases and J 2 bases, with 26 bases left between them. The CDR3 nucleotides are TGTGCCAGCAGCTCGTCCGGATCGGGCTCTAGCTCGGAACAAGAGACCCAGTACTTC. This gives the protein CASSSSGSGSSSEQETQYF.

The gene calls are TRBV2 and TRBJ2-3, with TRBD1 identical over 7 bases. This CDR3 has 15 residues. V gave up 7 bases and J gave up 1 base; unmatched junction bases: 8. CDR1 and CDR2 from the germline V gene are SNHLY and FYNNEI. The CDR3 spells CASKGTDIRTDTQYF. As DNA, the CDR3 is TGTGCCAGCAAGGGGACAGACATTCGCACAGATACGCAGTATTTT.

This clone was counted a single time. This chain joins TRBV5-6 and TRBJ2-3, with 9 bases matching TRBD2. Germline V CDR1 and CDR2: SGHDT, YYEEEE. The V segment lost 5 bases and the J segment 3 bases; nucleotides outside the gene matches: 4. The CDR3 consists of 14 residues. The CDR3 reads CASRASGTTDTQYF. Here the CDR3 DNA reads TGTGCCAGCAGGGCTAGCGGGACGACAGATACGCAGTATTTT.

For the CDR3, the DNA is TGTGCCACCCGTTCCCCACCGGGACAGTACTACAATGAGCAGTTCTTC. Translated: CATRSPPGQYYNEQFF. The V and J genes are TRBV27 and TRBJ2-1; 7 nucleotides align to TRBD1. Trimming took 10 bases from V and 3 from J; bases not matched to a gene: 15. CDR3 size: 16 residues. Per germline, CDR1 MNHEY and CDR2 SMNVEV (reference sequence).

DNA of the CDR3: TGTGCCAGCAGCGCCCGACAGGGAAGCACTGAAGCTTTCTTT. It codes for CASSARQGSTEAFF. This chain uses TRBV11-2 with TRBJ1-1, with TRBD1 identical over 7 bases. CDR3 length: 14 residues. With V trimmed by 5 bases and J by 4 bases, 7 bases remained unmatched. Germline V lookup: CDR1 SGHAT, CDR2 FQNNGV.

The chain is built from TRBV14 and TRBJ2-3; 10 nucleotides align to TRBD2. CDR3 size: 17 residues. The germline V gene encodes CDR1 SGHDN and CDR2 FVKESK. V lost 0 bases, J lost 5 bases, and 8 bases stayed unmatched. The CDR3 DNA reads as TGTGCCAGCAGCCAAGATCCTAGCGGGAGACGCGAAGATACGCAGTATTTT. The encoded protein is CASSQDPSGRREDTQYF.

The gene calls are TRBV7-9 and TRBJ2-5, with D tentatively TRBD1 (5 bases). The CDR3 sequence is 13 residues long. Trimming cost V 1 base and J 4 bases, with 7 bases left between them. CDR1 SEHNR and CDR2 FQNEAQ come from the germline V gene (reference sequence). The CDR3 spells CASSLGTLETQYF. The DNA of the CDR3 is TGTGCCAGCAGCTTAGGGACATTAGAGACCCAGTACTTC.

This sequence joins TRBV7-8 and TRBJ2-1, with TRBD2 as a possible D gene (5 bases). Germline CDR1 SGHVS, CDR2 FQNEAQ. Trimming stripped 4 bases from V and 5 bases from J, with 15 bases between. CDR3 length: 15 residues. The CDR3 spells CASSSRLLPHNEQFF. The CDR3 DNA follows: TGTGCCAGCAGCTCGAGACTATTACCCCACAATGAGCAGTTCTTC.

The V and J genes are TRBV5-1 and TRBJ2-3, with TRBD2 matching 7 bases. The CDR3 consists of 16 residues. Unmatched junction bases numbered 5, after V lost 0 bases and J lost 1 base. Germline V gives CDR1 SGHRS, CDR2 YFSETQ. In DNA, the CDR3 is TGCGCCAGCAGCTTGGCCCTCGCGGGAGGCACAGATACGCAGTATTTT. Encoded protein: CASSLALAGGTDTQYF.

V and J are TRBV3-1 (or the pseudogene TRBV3-2) and TRBJ2-5; the match to TRBD2 covers 10 bases. The CDR3 contains 14 residues. Trimming cost V 4 bases and J 6 bases; bases outside gene matches: 5. In germline, CDR1 is LGHDT, CDR2 YNNKEL (reference sequence). The CDR3 bases are TGTGCCAGCAGCCCTAGCGGGAGTAGGAAGACCCAGTACTTC. Translation: CASSPSGSRKTQYF.

CDR3 DNA sequence: TGTGCCAGCAGTGACGGGGGGACCTACAACACTGAAGCTTTCTTT. This sequence encodes CASSDGGTYNTEAFF. The genes are TRBV2 and TRBJ1-1, with D perhaps TRBD1 (5 bases). The CDR3 loop spans 15 amino acids. V shed 3 bases and J shed 2 bases, with 13 bases lying between them. The germline V gene has CDR1 SNHLY and CDR2 FYNNEI.

V gene TRBV10-3 combines with J gene TRBJ1-1, with 9 bases identical to TRBD1. From germline, CDR1 is ENHRY and CDR2 SYGVKD. V was clipped by 2 bases and J by 1 base; unmatched bases: 8. This CDR3 contains 17 residues. CDR3 bases: TGTGCCATCAGTGAGGGGACAGGGATAAATGGGAACACTGAAGCTTTCTTT. It encodes CAISEGTGINGNTEAFF.